This TCR beta chain is drawn from a study of Graves' ophthalmopathy and Graves' hyperthyroidism (dated by TCRdb to the late 2010s). As for the study more broadly: Peripheral blood was collected before any treatment was given, at the time of initial diagnosis. The study used signatures of the TCR beta repertoire to tell Graves' ophthalmopathy apart from Graves' hyperthyroidism and to predict which patients would progress to ophthalmopathy. In total, 120 to 150 blood samples were TCR-sequenced: 43 ophthalmopathy, approximately 75 hyperthyroidism and roughly 17 hyperthyroidism-to-ophthalmopathy patients. A discovery set of 95 to 100 patients (around 40 ophthalmopathy, about 55 stable hyperthyroidism) was enrolled to explore V-J signatures distinguishing ophthalmopathy from hyperthyroidism. An independent validation cohort was composed of fewer than 20 hyperthyroidism patients and around 16 patients who later progressed from hyperthyroidism to ophthalmopathy. In a handful of hyperthyroidism patients, the T-cell repertoire of thyroid tissue was compared with the T-cell repertoire of blood. Once sampling was done, hyperthyroidism patients were given methimazole at a starting dose of 30 mg daily, while ophthalmopathy patients were given high-dose intravenous methylprednisolone. The 100 or so discovery patients were randomly divided into training and test sets at a 7:3 ratio. Broader findings and caveats from the paper: Sample size was not statistically predetermined, and group allocation was not concealed from the investigators. Most expanded thyroid clonotypes with frequency above 0.001 were also detected in blood, suggesting blood repertoires may reflect the thyroid immune response. In cross-validation, the 13-signature model distinguished ophthalmopathy from stable hyperthyroidism with around 90% sensitivity and roughly 84% specificity, while in the test set the corresponding values were approximately 80% and 75%. In validation, the model predicted ophthalmopathy progression with nearly 71% sensitivity and 72.22% specificity; some 13 predicted patients were CT-confirmed with GO in a median of approximately 6.5 months.

Stable hyperthyroidism was defined as no progression to ophthalmopathy within 18 months of follow-up. Patients with hyperthyroidism were aged 18 to 65 years, had been newly diagnosed, and had a disease duration of less than 2 months. Anyone with other autoimmune diseases, uncontrolled infections, pregnancy or lactation was excluded from the study. Diagnosis was based on clinical symptoms, serum thyroxine, TRAb, thyroid ultrasound and orbital computed tomography. Ficoll-Paque density gradient centrifugation was used to isolate PBMCs from approximately 10 ml of fresh peripheral blood. Total RNA was extracted using Trizol reagent, and RNA quality was checked on an Agilent 2100 Bioanalyzer. Inclusive of the bounding cysteine and phenylalanine, the CDR3 is 17 residues long. Just CDR3 DNA is preserved here, 51 bases in frame from base 1. Compared with germline, V lacks 5 bases and J lacks 2 bases; bases without a gene match: 13. CDR1 and CDR2 are drawn from the germline V gene: MNHEY, SVGEGT.

Note on this clonotype: The clone's antigen remains unknown. No per-base quality is available; no much larger clone lies one base away.

For repertoire sequencing, TCR beta CDR3 regions were amplified from RNA transcripts. A first-round RT-PCR used HTBI primers with the Qiagen OneStep RT-PCR kit, followed by a second-round multiplex PCR, size selection and purification. Sequencing of the libraries was carried out on an Illumina HiSeq2000 in paired-end mode with 100 bp reads. On the authors' methods: SOAPnuke was used for read processing, and reads with adapters, uncalled bases, a mean Phred below 15, or no exact constant-primer or identifier match were discarded. COPE v1.2.5 was used to merge the high-quality paired reads. Each unique nucleotide sequence was treated as a clonotype, and MiTCR v1.1 was used to align the clonotypes to the IMGT TRB V, D and J references. Only V-J combinations with frequency above 0.0001 were analysed, covering 99% to 99.2% of repertoires. For each V-J combination, a TCR clonal expansion and chaos score was defined as the ratio of F50 clonal expansion to chaos observed in the TCRdist matrix. Welch's t-statistics and random forest were used to narrow the features down to approximately twelve V-J combinations, which were then fed into a naive Bayes classifier. The Morisita-Horn index was used to measure how similar the thyroid and blood repertoires were. Starting from the raw public reads, TCRdb applied fastp trimming at Q25, assembled clones with MiXCR and retained in-frame beta chains. Rows matching on CDR3 protein sequence are summarized as one entry with the most common DNA and genes. These V and J calls are TCRdb output, not the study's own analysis. This sample has some 410,000 distinct CDR3 sequences in its table, and about 21% of those were observed once. The ten largest clones add up to roughly 3% of the sample.

The receptor's source is a woman aged 18-29 years with stable Graves' hyperthyroidism. Donor details come from another sample of the same person, matched by shared clones. The V and J genes are TRBV6-2 or TRBV6-3 and TRBJ1-1; TRBD1 aligns with 8 central bases. The sequencing input was peripheral blood. The DNA reads as follows: TGTGCCAGCAGTCCGCTGATCCCGACAGGGGCCAACACTGAAGCTTTCTTT. This encodes CASSPLIPTGANTEAFF.